The 25 T cell receptor beta chains presented below share a single source sample, sequenced in a study of T cells of healthy individuals. TCRdb redid the calling of the 5' RACE reads with MiXCR, one entry per CDR3 protein. The sample has tens of thousands of distinct CDR3 sequences, approximately 4.7% seen once. The receptors originated from a female donor in good health.

This clonotype showed up just a few times. J is TRBJ1-4 and V is TRBV28; tentatively, D is TRBD1 (6 bases). The CDR3 contains 15 residues. Per germline, CDR1 MDHEN and CDR2 SYDVKM. The germline V and J ends were trimmed by 3 bases and 6 bases, with 14 bases remaining between them. In DNA form, the CDR3 reads TGTGCCAGCAGTTTGCCGGACAGCCAACATGAAAAACTGTTTTTT. It specifies CASSLPDSQHEKLFF.

The chain carries TRBV28 and TRBJ1-2; TRBD1 aligns across 8 bases. The CDR3 runs to 14 residues. V shed 7 bases, J shed 0 bases, and the junction held 4 bases outside the gene matches. From germline, CDR1 is MDHEN and CDR2 SYDVKM. The CDR3 nucleotides are TGTGCCAGCAAGACAGGGGCCCCTAACTATGGCTACACCTTC. The encoded protein is CASKTGAPNYGYTF.

This chain links TRBV20-1 with TRBJ2-7; 14 nucleotides line up with TRBD2. V lost 1 base and J lost 4; bases outside the gene matches: 3. Germline-derived CDR1 and CDR2 are DFQATT and SNEGSKA (reference sequence). This CDR3 spans 15 amino acids. This chain's CDR3 is CSARAGTSGSYEQYF. CDR3 nucleotides: TGCAGTGCTAGAGCCGGGACTAGCGGGAGTTACGAGCAGTACTTC.

The genes are TRBV9 and TRBJ2-7; 7 bases fit TRBD2. This CDR3 is built from 13 residues. Germline V gene sequence: CDR1 SGDLS, CDR2 YYNGEE. The ends lost 4 bases at V and 5 bases at J; junction bases unmatched: 6. CDR3 coding DNA: TGTGCCAGCAGCCGCGGGGGAGAGGACGAGCAGTACTTC. Residues: CASSRGGEDEQYF.

In its sample, this clonotype was seen many times. The chain employs TRBV3-1 and TRBJ2-7, with D perhaps TRBD1 (6 bases). Trimming cost V 5 bases and J 5 bases, with 16 bases left between them. Germline V gene sequence: CDR1 LGHDT, CDR2 YNNKEL (reference sequence). The CDR3 is made up of 14 amino acids. The CDR3 loop is CASSWGLSPNEQYF. The CDR3 DNA sequence: TGTGCCAGCAGCTGGGGGCTTTCCCCCAACGAGCAGTACTTC.

This clonotype came up a few times. The chain carries TRBV5-5 and TRBJ1-6; TRBD1 might be the D (5 bases). The CDR3 length is 15 residues. V was cut by 4 bases and J by 5 bases, with 13 bases left in between. Germline CDR1 SGHKS, CDR2 YYEKEE (reference sequence). CDR3: CASSVNQGNNSPLHF. The CDR3 DNA sequence: TGTGCCAGCAGCGTTAACCAGGGAAATAATTCACCCCTCCACTTT. The full variable domain, rest sourced from reference TRBV5-5 and TRBJ1-6, is DAGVTQSPTHLIKTRGQQVTLRCSPISGHKSVSWYQQVLGQGPQFIFQYYEKEERGRGNFPDRFSARQFPNYSSELNVNALLLGDSALYLCASSVNQGNNSPLHFGNGTRLTVT.

In this sample, this clonotype turned up a few times. The chain recombines TRBV12-3 or TRBV12-4 with TRBJ1-4; D ambiguous. The CDR3 extends over 13 amino acids. V lost 1 base and J 6 bases, leaving 6 bases between the germline ends. DNA of the CDR3: TGTGCCAGCAGTTTAGTCGGGTATGAAAAACTGTTTTTT. It encodes CASSLVGYEKLFF.

This clonotype showed up just a few times. The chain has TRBV20-1 and TRBJ2-3; 7 nucleotides line up with TRBD2. After removal of 0 bases from V and 0 bases from J, the junction contained 3 bases not matched to a gene. CDR1 and CDR2 (germline): DFQATT, SNEGSKA (reference sequence). This CDR3 region has 15 residues. In nucleotides, the CDR3 is TGCAGTGCTAGAGATGCGGGAGAAAGCACAGATACGCAGTATTTT. Its translation is CSARDAGESTDTQYF.

The V and J genes are TRBV18 and TRBJ2-1; unclear D gene. There are 15 residues in the CDR3. Germline V gene data show CDR1 as KGHSH and CDR2 as LQKENI. V was cut by 3 bases and J by 8 bases, with 17 bases left in between. The CDR3 loop reads CASSPDGHWVDEQFF. The DNA for the CDR3 is TGTGCCAGCTCACCCGATGGGCACTGGGTTGATGAGCAGTTCTTC.

This sequence joins TRBV7-8 and TRBJ1-5, with TRBD1 identical over 7 bases. The germline gives CDR1 SGHVS, CDR2 FQNEAQ. This CDR3 contains 15 residues. Unmatched junction bases numbered 5, after V lost 5 bases and J lost 1 base. The DNA for the CDR3 is TGTGCCAGCAGCCTACAGGGGAAAAGCAATCAGCCCCAGCATTTT. Its translation: CASSLQGKSNQPQHF.

V is TRBV7-2 and J is TRBJ1-1; tentative D call: TRBD1 (6 bases). Trimming stripped 5 bases from V and 1 base from J, with 14 bases between. This CDR3 is built from 15 residues. The germline V gene encodes CDR1 SGHTA and CDR2 FQGNSA. Here the CDR3 DNA reads TGTGCCAGCAGCCCAATCGGACAGCCGAACACTGAAGCTTTCTTT. Amino acids: CASSPIGQPNTEAFF.

This clonotype was detected many times. This CDR3 reads CASSLWGQGAPQSTDTQYF. The CDR3 coding sequence is TGTGCCAGCAGTTTATGGGGACAGGGGGCCCCCCAAAGCACAGATACGCAGTATTTT. The rearrangement joins TRBV28 to TRBJ2-3; TRBD1 aligns across 12 bases. Germline V lookup: CDR1 MDHEN, CDR2 SYDVKM. Losses at the gene ends were 0 bases for V and 0 bases for J; bases not matched to a gene: 7. The length of the CDR3 is 19 residues.

The V and J genes are TRBV5-4 and TRBJ2-5; no clear D gene. V lost 1 base and J lost 3, with 19 bases in between. CDR1 and CDR2 from the germline V gene are SGHNT and YYREEE (reference sequence). The CDR3 extends over 17 amino acids. CDR3 DNA sequence: TGTGCCAGCAGCTTGCCGGCCCCGGCAGAGACAAAAGAGACCCAGTACTTC. It encodes CASSLPAPAETKETQYF.

This clonotype was recorded at least ten times. The V gene is TRBV30, the J gene TRBJ2-5, with D possibly TRBD1 on 6 matching bases. Trimming left V 0 bases short and J 4 bases short, with 12 bases between. This CDR3 comprises 14 residues. Germline values: CDR1 GTSNPN, CDR2 SVGIG (reference sequence). The CDR3 protein is CAWSVARGLETQYF. CDR3 nucleotide sequence: TGTGCCTGGAGTGTAGCCAGGGGTCTAGAGACCCAGTACTTC. Filled out from reference TRBV30 and TRBJ2-5, the complete variable domain reads SQTIHQWPATLVQPVGSPLSLECTVEGTSNPNLYWYRQAAGRGLQLLFYSVGIGQISSEVPQNLSASRPQDRQFILSSKKLLLSDSGFYLCAWSVARGLETQYFGPGTRLLVL.

As regards this clonotype: A much larger clonotype is one base distant, so this may be a read error. The chain couples TRBV29-1 to TRBJ2-3; TRBD2 aligns across 9 bases. The germline gives CDR1 SQVTM, CDR2 ANQGSEA. The V and J ends lost 8 bases and 2 bases, in that order; junction bases with no gene match: 8. This CDR3 is 14 amino acids long. The CDR3 loop reads CSLWTSDNTDTQYF. CDR3 sequence (DNA): TGCAGCCTTTGGACTAGCGATAACACAGATACGCAGTATTTT.

This clonotype was seen many times. This chain joins TRBV4-3 and TRBJ2-7; D assignment may be TRBD1 or TRBD2 (5 bases each). Germline V lookup: CDR1 LGHNA, CDR2 YSLEER. Trimming left V 3 bases short and J 4 bases short, with 13 bases between. The length of the CDR3 is 14 residues. The CDR3 loop is CASSQGRGRYEQYF. Written as DNA, the CDR3 is TGCGCCAGCAGCCAGGGACGCGGACGTTACGAGCAGTACTTC.

The chain joins TRBV29-1 to TRBJ2-7; D remains ambiguous. Germline CDR1 and CDR2: SQVTM and ANQGSEA. Trimming stripped 0 bases from V and 0 bases from J, with 12 bases between. The CDR3 is 15 residues long. CDR3 bases: TGCAGCGTTGAAGATCAGGCGTCAAGCTCCTACGAGCAGTACTTC. This codes for CSVEDQASSSYEQYF.

This clonotype was counted only a few times. The chain is built from TRBV20-1 and TRBJ2-1, with D possibly TRBD2 on 6 matching bases. V dropped 3 bases and J dropped 0 bases, with 9 bases sitting between them. The germline V gene encodes CDR1 DFQATT and CDR2 SNEGSKA (reference sequence). The CDR3 consists of 14 residues. The CDR3 is CSASARGSYNEQFF. DNA of the CDR3: TGCAGTGCTAGTGCGCGGGGCTCCTACAATGAGCAGTTCTTC.

Many counts were recorded for this clonotype. This chain uses TRBV5-1 with TRBJ1-5; 9 nucleotides align to TRBD1. The CDR3 has 16 residues. Germline V gene lookup returns CDR1 SGHRS and CDR2 YFSETQ. With V trimmed by 0 bases and J by 2 bases, 3 bases remained unmatched. The CDR3 sequence is CASSLGQGVGNQPQHF. In nucleotides, the CDR3 is TGCGCCAGCAGCTTGGGACAGGGGGTCGGCAATCAGCCCCAGCATTTT.

Only a few counts were recorded for this clonotype. The J gene is TRBJ2-7, the V gene TRBV28; possibly TRBD1 or TRBD2 for D (5 bases each). The germline CDR1 and CDR2 sequences are MDHEN and SYDVKM. The CDR3 sequence is 12 residues long. Between the trimmed V and J ends, which lost 8 bases and 3 bases, there was a span of 11 bases. The CDR3 DNA sequence: TGTGCCAGCGGGACGTTGAACTACGAGCAGTACTTC. This codes for CASGTLNYEQYF. The full variable domain, completed using reference TRBV28 and TRBJ2-7, is DVKVTQSSRYLVKRTGEKVFLECVQDMDHENMFWYRQDPGLGLRLIYFSYDVKMKEKGDIPEGYSVSREKKERFSLILESASTNQTSMYLCASGTLNYEQYFGPGTRLTVT.

This clonotype was detected only a few times. The chain joins TRBV7-9 to TRBJ2-2, with D perhaps TRBD1 (5 bases). The CDR3 loop spans 13 amino acids. V was pared by 5 bases and J by 5 bases, with 9 bases between. The germline V gene encodes CDR1 SEHNR and CDR2 FQNEAQ (reference sequence). The CDR3 bases are TGTGCCAGCAGCCTCCGACAGACCGGGGAGCTGTTTTTT. Protein product: CASSLRQTGELFF.

This clonotype was picked up a small number of times. This chain uses TRBV28 with TRBJ2-4, with 8 bases identical to TRBD1. The CDR3 loop spans 14 amino acids. Germline CDR1 MDHEN, CDR2 SYDVKM. With V trimmed by 8 bases and J by 11 bases, 14 bases remained unmatched. Here the CDR3 reads CASVRQGQRGVQYF. The DNA of the CDR3 is TGTGCCAGCGTCCGACAGGGGCAACGTGGGGTTCAGTACTTC.

This clonotype was observed a handful of times. The chain uses TRBV9 and TRBJ1-5; 7 nucleotides agree with TRBD1. V gave up 4 bases and J gave up 1 base; unmatched junction bases: 11. Germline V gene data show CDR1 as SGDLS and CDR2 as YYNGEE. The CDR3 contains 17 residues. CDR3 DNA: TGTGCCAGCAGCCCCACAATAGACAGGGACAGCAATCAGCCCCAGCATTTT. Its protein product is CASSPTIDRDSNQPQHF.

A few counts support this clonotype. The chain carries TRBV29-1 and TRBJ1-1; D not resolved. With 5 bases removed from V and 5 bases from J, the gap between germline ends came to 12 bases. Per the germline V gene, CDR1 is SQVTM and CDR2 is ANQGSEA. This CDR3 region has 12 residues. For the CDR3, the DNA is TGCAGCGTTTGCCTAGGGAGAACTGAAGCTTTCTTT. It translates to CSVCLGRTEAFF. Looking up the rest from reference TRBV29-1 and TRBJ1-1 gives the full variable domain: SAVISQKPSRDICQRGTSLTIQCQVDSQVTMMFWYRQQPGQSLTLIATANQGSEATYESGFVIDKFPISRPNLTFSTLTVSNMSPEDSSIYLCSVCLGRTEAFFGQGTRLTVV.

This clonotype showed up many times. V and J are TRBV7-8 and TRBJ2-2, with TRBD2 identical over 10 bases. V shed 1 base and J 6 bases; nucleotides not matched to a gene: 5. The CDR3 is made up of 16 amino acids. CDR1 and CDR2 (germline): SGHVS, FQNEAQ. CDR3 bases: TGTGCCAGCAGCTTAGATCTAGCGGGAGTGGCCGGGGAGCTGTTTTTT. This sequence encodes CASSLDLAGVAGELFF.